The clone carrying this T cell receptor (beta chain) was seen just once. The sample comes from a study of T cell responses to AZD1222 COVID-19 vaccine. CDR3 size: 13 residues. The V gene's germline CDR1 is KGHSH and CDR2 LQKENI. With V trimmed by 4 bases and J by 5 bases, 4 bases remained unmatched. Measured with immunoSEQ multiplex PCR; TCRdb has only the in-frame clones, and not every one. Found here are approximately 160,000 clones, 90% to 95% of them singletons; the top ten hold more than 0.8%. This receptor was obtained from an adult in good health. The rearrangement links TRBV18 to TRBJ2-5, with 7 nucleotides matching TRBD2. The material sequenced was peripheral blood, taken on day 0 of AZD1222 vaccination. The CDR3 DNA reads TGTGCCAGCTCACTGACTAGCTCGGAGACCCAGTACTTC. This encodes CASSLTSSETQYF.